Listed below are T cell receptor beta chains from one sample, sequenced in a study of cytomegalovirus exposure and HLA in healthy donors. Data came from immunoSEQ multiplex PCR; TCRdb stores just in-frame clones and leaves some out. With 50,000 to 70,000 clones in the sample, the ten largest clones hold roughly 4%. Sequencing used PBMCs. The receptors were sampled from a male donor in good health and CMV-seronegative. The CDR3 runs from the conserved cysteine through the conserved F or W. The order of the fields is V gene, D gene, J gene, CDR3 DNA, CDR3 protein. A D gene is named only where the DNA matches it firmly.

V: TRBV7-9; D: TRBD1; J: TRBJ1-6; DNA: TGTGCCAGCAGCACCTCGCCGGGACAGGGGAGTTCACCCCTCCACTTT; CDR3: CASSTSPGQGSSPLHF
V: TRBV5-5; D: .; J: TRBJ1-1; DNA: TGTGCCAGCAGATTGGCCTCAGGCAGGGCTTTCTTT; CDR3: CASRLASGRAFF
V: TRBV2; D: TRBD1; J: TRBJ1-6; DNA: TGTGCCAGCAGTGAGGACAGGGCAAAGAATTCACCCCTCCACTTT; CDR3: CASSEDRAKNSPLHF
V: TRBV6-6; D: .; J: TRBJ1-1; DNA: TGTGCCAGCAATGAGGGAAGGGCCACTGAAGCTTTCTTT; CDR3: CASNEGRATEAFF
V: TRBV5-8; D: .; J: TRBJ1-5; DNA: TGTGCCAGCAGCCGTGTAGCTGGTCAGCCCCAGCATTTT; CDR3: CASSRVAGQPQHF
V: TRBV5-1; D: .; J: TRBJ2-5; DNA: TGCGCCAGCAGCTTGAGTGCCACCGCCGGGTATAAAGAGACCCAGTACTTC; CDR3: CASSLSATAGYKETQYF
V: TRBV27; D: .; J: TRBJ2-3; DNA: TGTGCCAGCAGTAAAACAGCTCCCGGGGCGGGGGATACGCAGTATTTT; CDR3: CASSKTAPGAGDTQYF
V: TRBV4-3; D: .; J: TRBJ1-5; DNA: TGCGCCAGCAGCCAGATCGCCGGGACTTTAAATCAGCCCCAGCATTTT; CDR3: CASSQIAGTLNQPQHF
V: TRBV25-1; D: TRBD1; J: TRBJ1-3; DNA: TGTACCCGGACAGGGGGAAAAGTGTGCGGAAACACCATATATTTT; CDR3: CTRTGGKVCGNTIYF
V: TRBV4-3; D: .; J: TRBJ2-3; DNA: TGCGCCAGCAGCCAAGACTGGCGGGCCACAGATACGCAGTATTTT; CDR3: CASSQDWRATDTQYF
V: TRBV28; D: .; J: TRBJ2-3; DNA: TGTGCCAGCAGTTTTGGGGGCTCACGAGATACGCAGTATTTT; CDR3: CASSFGGSRDTQYF
V: TRBV7-2; D: .; J: TRBJ1-1; DNA: TGTGCCAGCAGCCCGCAGGGAAATACTGAAGCTTTCTTT; CDR3: CASSPQGNTEAFF
V: TRBV5-1; D: TRBD2; J: TRBJ2-1; DNA: TGCGCCAGCAGCGGACTAGCGGGAGTTAATGAGCAGTTCTTC; CDR3: CASSGLAGVNEQFF
V: TRBV4-3; D: .; J: TRBJ2-3; DNA: TGCGCCAGCAGCCTTTCTAGCGTGAGCACAGATACGCAGTATTTT; CDR3: CASSLSSVSTDTQYF
V: TRBV4-3; D: TRBD2; J: TRBJ2-3; DNA: TGCGCCAGCAGCCAAGACGGGGGGGATACGCAGTATTTT; CDR3: CASSQDGGDTQYF
V: TRBV29-1; D: .; J: TRBJ1-2; DNA: TGCAGCGTTGAAGATCGTCGGGATGGCTACACCTTC; CDR3: CSVEDRRDGYTF
V: TRBV19; D: TRBD1; J: TRBJ1-2; DNA: TGTGCCAGTAGTGCACCGGGACAGGGTTCTGATGGCTACACCTTC; CDR3: CASSAPGQGSDGYTF
V: TRBV19; D: .; J: TRBJ2-2; DNA: TGTGCCAGTAGATGGCAGGGGAAGGGTAACGGGGAGCTGTTTTTT; CDR3: CASRWQGKGNGELFF
V: TRBV5-1; D: TRBD2; J: TRBJ2-7; DNA: TGCGCCAGCAGCTTCGGGCTAGCGGGAGAAGCCTACGAGCAGTACTTC; CDR3: CASSFGLAGEAYEQYF
V: TRBV19; D: .; J: TRBJ1-2; DNA: TGTGCCAGTAGTATCCAGGGAAGCCTTAACTATGGCTACACCTTC; CDR3: CASSIQGSLNYGYTF
V: TRBV5-6; D: .; J: TRBJ1-1; DNA: TGTGCCAGCAGCTCGGTCGGTGAAGCTTTCTTT; CDR3: CASSSVGEAFF
V: TRBV28; D: TRBD2; J: TRBJ2-7; DNA: TGTGCCAGCAGATCCCTAGCGGGCCGGGAGCAGTACTTC; CDR3: CASRSLAGREQYF
V: TRBV28; D: TRBD1; J: TRBJ1-1; DNA: TGTGCCAGCAGGGACAGGAGTTCCACTGAAGCTTTCTTT; CDR3: CASRDRSSTEAFF
V: TRBV4-3; D: TRBD2; J: TRBJ2-2; DNA: TGCGCCAGCAGCCCGAAATCTAGCGGGGGGGCCACCGGGGAGCTGTTTTTT; CDR3: CASSPKSSGGATGELFF
V: TRBV19; D: TRBD2; J: TRBJ2-1; DNA: TGTGCCAGTAGCGGGACTAGCGATCCTGAGCAGTTCTTC; CDR3: CASSGTSDPEQFF
V: TRBV4-3; D: TRBD1; J: TRBJ2-3; DNA: TGCGCCAGCAGCCAAGATCCGGGACAGGGAGCAGATACGCAGTATTTT; CDR3: CASSQDPGQGADTQYF
V: TRBV6-5; D: TRBD2; J: TRBJ2-7; DNA: TGTGCCAGCAGTTCCTCCGCGGGAGGTTACGCCTACGAGCAGTACTTC; CDR3: CASSSSAGGYAYEQYF
V: TRBV5-1; D: .; J: TRBJ1-6; DNA: TGCGCCAGCAGCTTGGCAGGGCTACGCTATAATTCACCCCTCCACTTT; CDR3: CASSLAGLRYNSPLHF
V: TRBV5-4; D: TRBD2; J: TRBJ2-3; DNA: TGTGCCAGCAGCCGACAAGGCGGGGGGGCAGATACGCAGTATTTT; CDR3: CASSRQGGGADTQYF
V: TRBV2; D: TRBD2; J: TRBJ2-1; DNA: TGTGCCAGCAGAACTACTAGCGGGGGCTACAATGAGCAGTTCTTC; CDR3: CASRTTSGGYNEQFF
V: TRBV2; D: TRBD1; J: TRBJ1-6; DNA: TGTGCCAGCAGTGATGTGGACAGGCTGGGCTCCCATTCACCCCTCCACTTT; CDR3: CASSDVDRLGSHSPLHF
V: TRBV28; D: .; J: TRBJ1-6; DNA: TGTGCCAGCAGGGACAGCCGAAGCTCCTATAATTCACCCCTCCACTTT; CDR3: CASRDSRSSYNSPLHF
V: TRBV6-5; D: .; J: TRBJ2-2; DNA: TGTGCCAGCAGTTGCTCTCGGCGGTCGAACACCGGGGAGCTGTTTTTT; CDR3: CASSCSRRSNTGELFF
V: TRBV10-1; D: TRBD2; J: TRBJ2-1; DNA: TGCGCCAGCGTTAGCGGGGAAATTGGGGCGTATGAGCAGTTCTTC; CDR3: CASVSGEIGAYEQFF
V: TRBV2; D: TRBD2; J: TRBJ2-3; DNA: TGTGCCAGCAGAACCGGACTAGCGGGAGGCCCCACAGATACGCAGTATTTT; CDR3: CASRTGLAGGPTDTQYF
V: TRBV4-3; D: .; J: TRBJ1-1; DNA: TGCGCCAGCAGCCAAGATGAGGGTCTCGTAGCTTTCTTT; CDR3: CASSQDEGLVAFF
V: TRBV5-5; D: .; J: TRBJ2-1; DNA: TGTGCCAGCAGCTTGATGCAGGTGAGCTCCTACAATGAGCAGTTCTTC; CDR3: CASSLMQVSSYNEQFF
V: TRBV6-5; D: .; J: TRBJ2-3; DNA: TGTGCCAGCAGTTACCCCGGGGCAGATACGCAGTATTTT; CDR3: CASSYPGADTQYF
V: TRBV18; D: .; J: TRBJ2-1; DNA: TGTGCCAGCGCACCAAAGGGGTTGCAACCTTACAATGAGCAGTTCTTC; CDR3: CASAPKGLQPYNEQFF
V: TRBV19; D: TRBD2; J: TRBJ2-3; DNA: TGTGCCAGTAGTCAATGGGCAGTAGTGGGACTAGGGACAGATACGCAGTATTTT; CDR3: CASSQWAVVGLGTDTQYF
V: TRBV7-3; D: TRBD1; J: TRBJ2-2; DNA: TGTGCCAGCAGCCCCGGTTCACAGGGGACCGGGGAGCTGTTTTTT; CDR3: CASSPGSQGTGELFF
V: TRBV13; D: .; J: TRBJ2-7; DNA: TGTGCCAGCAGCTTACGGGGGAGCGAGCAGTACTTC; CDR3: CASSLRGSEQYF
V: TRBV5-1; D: .; J: TRBJ1-6; DNA: TGCGCCAGCAGCTTGGGGGGAGGCTCACCCCTCCACTTT; CDR3: CASSLGGGSPLHF
V: TRBV7-2; D: TRBD1; J: TRBJ1-1; DNA: TGTGCCAGCAGCGCGAGACAGGGGGCAGTCACTGAAGCTTTCTTT; CDR3: CASSARQGAVTEAFF
V: TRBV5-1; D: .; J: TRBJ1-1; DNA: TGCGCCAGCAGCTTGGAGGCGGGGGGAGAAGCTTTCTTT; CDR3: CASSLEAGGEAFF
V: TRBV5-6; D: .; J: TRBJ2-2; DNA: TGTGCCAGCAGCCGCTATGGGACTGGTCCCGGGGAGCTGTTTTTT; CDR3: CASSRYGTGPGELFF
V: TRBV30; D: .; J: TRBJ2-7; DNA: TGTGCCTGGAGTACGGGGTCACAGGGTGTCAACGAGCAGTACTTC; CDR3: CAWSTGSQGVNEQYF
V: TRBV5-1; D: .; J: TRBJ2-3; DNA: TGCGCCAGCAGCTCATCCGGGACTCCAGGCACAGATACGCAGTATTTT; CDR3: CASSSSGTPGTDTQYF
V: TRBV5-1; D: TRBD2; J: TRBJ2-5; DNA: TGCGCCAGCAGCCCGGGAGGTAGCGGGATAGGGATTCTAGAGACCCAGTACTTC; CDR3: CASSPGGSGIGILETQYF
V: TRBV27; D: .; J: TRBJ2-3; DNA: TGTGCCAGCAGGACCGGACAGCACACAGATACGCAGTATTTT; CDR3: CASRTGQHTDTQYF
V: TRBV11-2; D: .; J: TRBJ2-3; DNA: TGTGCCAGCCGATGGGCAGGGGAGTCAGATACGCAGTATTTT; CDR3: CASRWAGESDTQYF
V: TRBV5-6; D: TRBD1; J: TRBJ2-1; DNA: TGTGCCAGCTTCGGGACAGGACGGAATGAGCAGTTCTTC; CDR3: CASFGTGRNEQFF
V: TRBV29-1; D: TRBD2; J: TRBJ2-7; DNA: TGCAGCGTTGCGGGGGGAAGCGGGGGACTTTACGAGCAGTACTTC; CDR3: CSVAGGSGGLYEQYF
V: TRBV18; D: .; J: TRBJ1-1; DNA: TGTGCCAGCTCACCGGAAAACGGGGGCACTGAAGCTTTCTTT; CDR3: CASSPENGGTEAFF